This T cell receptor (beta chain) is drawn from a study of shared T cell receptors in the human thymus. Measured with immunoSEQ multiplex PCR; TCRdb has only the in-frame clones, and not every one. The table has about 730,000 clones, approximately 85% seen once. V was pared by 5 bases and J by 3 bases, with 13 bases of the junction left unmatched. CDR1 is MDHEN, CDR2 SYDVKM, per germline. CDR3 length equals 18 residues. These data were likewise used in another study, on human thymus T cells.

The chain recombines TRBV28 with TRBJ2-2; 9 nucleotides line up with TRBD2. Sequenced sample: thymocytes. The clonotype comes from a girl under two years old with a congenital heart defect. The CDR3 DNA is TGTGCCAGCAGTCCCATACACCTTCCTAGCGGGGACACCGGGGAGCTGTTTTTT. Translated, it gives CASSPIHLPSGDTGELFF. The variable domain in full, completed from reference TRBV28 and TRBJ2-2, reads DVKVTQSSRYLVKRTGEKVFLECVQDMDHENMFWYRQDPGLGLRLIYFSYDVKMKEKGDIPEGYSVSREKKERFSLILESASTNQTSMYLCASSPIHLPSGDTGELFFGEGSRLTVL.